This T cell receptor (beta chain) was retrieved from a study of T cell changes during pregnancy in multiple sclerosis. Sequenced by immunoSEQ multiplex PCR; TCRdb stores in-frame clones only, minus some. The sample carries roughly 75,000 clones, approximately 91% recorded once. The junction had 8 bases not matched to a gene; V was cut back by 4 bases and J by 4 bases. This CDR3 spans 16 amino acids. CDR1 SGHRS and CDR2 YFSETQ come from the germline V gene. The sequenced sample was peripheral blood, obtained before pregnancy. The gene calls are TRBV5-1 and TRBJ1-6; 7 bases are a match to TRBD1. This TCR was recovered from a female donor with multiple sclerosis, enrolled in a pregnancy study. CDR3 sequence (DNA): TGCGCCAGCAGCCCGCGCCCAGGGGGGTATAATTCACCCCTCCACTTT. It encodes CASSPRPGGYNSPLHF.